The 23 T cell receptor beta chains reported below all come from one sample, sequenced in a study of blood T cell repertoires in COVID-19. The data were produced by immunoSEQ multiplex PCR, yet TCRdb's version contains in-frame clones alone and is incomplete. The table records some 180,000 clones, around 80% of them present only once. Sequencing was carried out using peripheral blood. The receptors shown here come from a human donor in a cohort sampled during active COVID-19.

The rearrangement uses TRBV9 and TRBJ1-1, with D tentatively TRBD1 (5 bases). This CDR3 is built from 16 residues. V was cut by 0 bases and J by 6 bases, with 18 bases left in between. Germline lookup yields CDR1 SGDLS and CDR2 YYNGEE. CDR3 residues: CASSVDEGPGEAEAFF. CDR3 in DNA: TGTGCCAGCAGCGTAGATGAAGGCCCGGGGGAAGCTGAAGCTTTCTTT.

The chain joins TRBV29-1 to TRBJ2-7, with 9 positions matching TRBD2. The V segment lost 1 base and the J segment 3 bases; nucleotides outside the gene matches: 10. CDR1 is SQVTM and CDR2 is ANQGSEA in the germline V gene. This CDR3 has 16 residues. The CDR3 DNA sequence: TGCAGCGTTGAAGGGGAGACTAGCGGAGGTCGCTACGAGCAGTACTTC. Translation: CSVEGETSGGRYEQYF.

V is TRBV6-5 and J is TRBJ2-1, with a tentative D call TRBD2 (6 bases). CDR1 and CDR2 from the germline V gene are MNHEY and SVGAGI. The length of the CDR3 is 15 residues. V lost 8 bases and J lost 4, with 18 bases in between. The CDR3 DNA reads as TGTGCCAGCCACCGAGGTCCGGAGGGGTACAATGAGCAGTTCTTC. As protein: CASHRGPEGYNEQFF.

The chain joins TRBV11-2 to TRBJ1-6; TRBD1 aligns across 9 bases. V shed 0 bases and J 9 bases; nucleotides not matched to a gene: 15. This CDR3 contains 19 residues. The V gene's germline CDR1 is SGHAT and CDR2 FQNNGV. The chain's CDR3 is CASSLDQLKPGQGGSPLHF. CDR3 nucleotides: TGTGCCAGCAGCTTAGATCAATTAAAACCGGGACAGGGTGGTTCACCCCTCCACTTT.

This clone was recorded only once. This chain links TRBV7-9 with TRBJ2-7, with TRBD1 matching 8 bases. This CDR3 spans 15 amino acids. V shed 4 bases, J shed 2 bases, and the junction held 7 bases outside the gene matches. The germline CDR1 and CDR2 sequences are SEHNR and FQNEAQ (reference sequence). CDR3 sequence: CASSSSGTGTYEQYF. Written as DNA, the CDR3 is TGTGCCAGCAGCTCCTCCGGGACAGGAACCTACGAGCAGTACTTC.

Worth noting for this clone: At the DNA level, this CDR3 is encoded by other sequences in the same sample as well. The chain links TRBV3-1 (or the pseudogene TRBV3-2) to TRBJ1-1; 8 nucleotides align to TRBD1. Trimming cost V 1 base and J 4 bases; bases outside gene matches: 2. From germline, CDR1 is LGHDT and CDR2 YNNKEL (reference sequence). The CDR3 is 14 residues long. Here the CDR3 DNA reads TGTGCCAGCAGCCAAGTTACAGGGGGCACTGAAGCTTTCTTT. Translating it yields CASSQVTGGTEAFF.

The chain has TRBV3-1 (or the pseudogene TRBV3-2) and TRBJ2-1; the match to TRBD2 covers 9 bases. V shed 1 base and J 5 bases; nucleotides not matched to a gene: 12. Germline V gene data show CDR1 as LGHDT and CDR2 as YNNKEL (reference sequence). There are 18 residues in the CDR3. DNA for the CDR3: TGTGCCAGCAGCCAAGTCGGGGCTAGCGGGACTCGAAACAATGAGCAGTTCTTC. Its protein is CASSQVGASGTRNNEQFF.

The rearrangement uses TRBV2 and TRBJ1-1; TRBD1 agrees at 7 bases. The V segment lost 8 bases and the J segment 1 base; nucleotides outside the gene matches: 13. CDR1 is SNHLY, CDR2 FYNNEI, per germline. The CDR3 consists of 16 residues. CDR3 sequence reads: CASAPLFTGANTEAFF. The CDR3 nucleotides read TGTGCCAGCGCTCCCCTTTTCACAGGGGCGAACACTGAAGCTTTCTTT.

The V and J genes are TRBV9 and TRBJ1-1; 12 nucleotides match TRBD1. This CDR3 region has 16 residues. The V gene end was trimmed by 3 bases and the J gene end by 5 bases; junction bases not matched to a gene: 8. Germline CDR1 SGDLS, CDR2 YYNGEE. The CDR3 coding sequence is TGTGCCAGCAGCGCCCGGGACAGGGGGCTGGTTACTGAAGCTTTCTTT. Protein product: CASSARDRGLVTEAFF.

V gene TRBV23-1 combines with J gene TRBJ2-7, with D possibly matching TRBD1 (6 bases). TRBV23-1 falls under the ORF class, with uncertain function. With 0 bases removed from V and 4 bases from J, the gap between germline ends came to 16 bases. The CDR3 length is 16 residues. The CDR3 sequence is CASSQSGAGRVYEQYF. CDR3 bases: TGCGCCAGCAGTCAATCGGGGGCCGGGCGTGTATACGAGCAGTACTTC.

This chain connects TRBV29-1 to TRBJ2-7; 7 nucleotides line up with TRBD1. This CDR3 has 14 residues. V was pared by 5 bases and J by 3 bases, with 10 bases of the junction left unmatched. The V gene's germline CDR1 is SQVTM and CDR2 ANQGSEA. The CDR3 region is CSVKPVWDSYEQYF. The CDR3 DNA is TGCAGCGTTAAACCGGTATGGGACAGCTACGAGCAGTACTTC.

The V gene is TRBV3-1 (or the pseudogene TRBV3-2), the J gene TRBJ1-5, with 7 bases aligning to TRBD1. The CDR3 is 14 residues long. Germline V gene lookup returns CDR1 LGHDT and CDR2 YNNKEL (reference sequence). V lost 4 bases, J lost 7 bases, and 7 bases stayed unmatched. The CDR3 nucleotides are TGTGCCAGCAGCCCGACTGGGGACAGACAGCCCCAGCATTTT. This encodes CASSPTGDRQPQHF.

This clone was seen once. The V gene is TRBV4-2, the J gene TRBJ2-1; perhaps TRBD2 as D (6 bases). The CDR3 loop spans 16 amino acids. Trimming removed 0 bases at V and 5 bases at J, with 14 bases between. Germline V gene data show CDR1 as LGHNA and CDR2 as YNFKEQ. The CDR3 DNA sequence: TGTGCCAGCAGCCAAGATCCGAGCGGGTTAAACAATGAGCAGTTCTTC. Its translation is CASSQDPSGLNNEQFF.

The chain couples TRBV2 to TRBJ1-1, with D perhaps matching TRBD1 (5 bases). Per the germline V gene, CDR1 is SNHLY and CDR2 is FYNNEI. Trimming pared 8 bases from V and 2 bases from J, leaving 6 bases between. The length of the CDR3 is 11 residues. In DNA form, the CDR3 reads TGTGCCAGCCAGGGAAACACTGAAGCTTTCTTT. This sequence encodes CASQGNTEAFF.

This clone was seen more than once but under ten times. The rearrangement links TRBV4-2 to TRBJ1-6; D gene ambiguous. This CDR3 is 17 amino acids long. Germline assignment: CDR1 LGHNA and CDR2 YNFKEQ. V was trimmed by 1 base and J by 3 bases, leaving 13 bases between them. The DNA of the CDR3 is TGTGCCAGCAGCCAAGTCCAGGAGGAAGACTATAATTCACCCCTCCACTTT. Translation: CASSQVQEEDYNSPLHF.

In regard to this clone: The sample carries other DNA sequences with the same CDR3. This chain joins TRBV19 and TRBJ2-7; the match to TRBD1 covers 9 bases. Germline CDR1 is LNHDA and CDR2 is SQIVND (reference sequence). The CDR3 covers 14 residues. V lost 1 base and J lost 3; bases outside the gene matches: 1. The CDR3 nucleotides read TGTGCCAGTAGTATAGGGACAGGGGTCTACGAGCAGTACTTC. Translating it yields CASSIGTGVYEQYF.

The table lists this clone with a count of one. The V call is TRBV5-1, the J call TRBJ2-1; 8 bases are shared with TRBD1. CDR1 is SGHRS and CDR2 is YFSETQ in the germline V gene. This CDR3 spans 15 amino acids. V shed 4 bases and J 10 bases; nucleotides not matched to a gene: 13. In DNA form, the CDR3 reads TGCGCCAGCAGCCGGGACAGGTTTCTCCTAGGGGAGCAGTTCTTC. Its protein is CASSRDRFLLGEQFF.

The chain links TRBV5-1 to TRBJ1-1; 7 bases fit TRBD1. The V gene's germline CDR1 is SGHRS and CDR2 YFSETQ. This CDR3 comprises 14 residues. V lost 0 bases, J lost 7 bases, and 6 bases stayed unmatched. CDR3 sequence: CASSLGDSASEAFF. CDR3 nucleotides: TGCGCCAGCAGCTTGGGGGACAGCGCGAGTGAAGCTTTCTTT. The full variable domain, rest sourced from reference TRBV5-1 and TRBJ1-1, is KAGVTQTPRYLIKTRGQQVTLSCSPISGHRSVSWYQQTPGQGLQFLFEYFSETQRNKGNFPGRFSGRQFSNSRSEMNVSTLELGDSALYLCASSLGDSASEAFFGQGTRLTVV.

The chain joins TRBV7-9 to TRBJ2-7; the D gene is possibly TRBD1 (6 bases). The germline V and J ends were trimmed by 5 bases and 1 base, with 18 bases remaining between them. This CDR3 spans 16 amino acids. The germline V gene encodes CDR1 SEHNR and CDR2 FQNEAQ (reference sequence). The CDR3 sequence is CASSHTGQRESYEQYF. In DNA form, the CDR3 reads TGTGCCAGCAGCCACACAGGGCAGCGCGAGTCCTACGAGCAGTACTTC.

V is TRBV5-6 and J is TRBJ2-5, with 7 nucleotides matching TRBD2. The germline V gene encodes CDR1 SGHDT and CDR2 YYEEEE. Trimming removed 2 bases from V and 3 bases from J; junction bases left unmatched: 4. The CDR3 length is 14 residues. The CDR3 is CASSFSGREETQYF. CDR3 sequence (DNA): TGTGCCAGCAGCTTTAGCGGGCGTGAAGAGACCCAGTACTTC.

The chain carries TRBV29-1 and TRBJ1-1, with D uncertain. The V gene's germline CDR1 is SQVTM and CDR2 ANQGSEA. CDR3 size: 14 residues. V shed 4 bases and J shed 6 bases, with 18 bases lying between them. CDR3 in amino acids: CSVVFRAGTAEAFF. DNA for the CDR3: TGCAGCGTTGTTTTTCGCGCGGGAACGGCTGAAGCTTTCTTT.

This chain joins TRBV7-2 and TRBJ2-1, with 9 bases identical to TRBD2. Germline CDR1 and CDR2: SGHTA and FQGNSA. CDR3 size: 15 residues. With 2 bases clipped from V and 5 bases from J, the junction kept 4 bases outside the gene matches. CDR3 nucleotide sequence: TGTGCCAGCAGCTTATCTAGCGGGGAGCACAATGAGCAGTTCTTC. Protein sequence: CASSLSSGEHNEQFF.

V is TRBV7-8 and J is TRBJ1-1, with a weak D call TRBD1 (6 bases). Germline V gives CDR1 SGHVS, CDR2 FQNEAQ. The CDR3 has 14 amino acids. V shed 3 bases and J shed 0 bases, with 8 bases lying between them. The CDR3 region is CASSFEGVNTEAFF. CDR3 nucleotide sequence: TGTGCCAGCAGCTTCGAGGGGGTGAACACTGAAGCTTTCTTT.